The table lists the clone carrying this T cell receptor (beta chain) with a few counts. Its antigen is not known. The source of the sample is a study of read filtering for tumor transcriptome and immune sequencing. At the time of active disease, bone marrow was collected from every patient. Broader study findings: Sorted CD138-negative bone marrow cells were not purified T cells.

This library used roughly 400 ng RNA and molecular barcoded adaptors spanning alpha/delta and beta/gamma chains. TCRdb reprocessed the reads via MiXCR and lists one record per CDR3 protein. The sample lists some 120,000 distinct CDR3 sequences, 10% to 15% occurring once. The receptor comes from a donor aged 40 or older with multiple myeloma. The sequenced sample was a population of CD138-negative cells sorted from bone marrow.

The CDR3 loop reads CASSMGSQGQPQHF. CDR3 in DNA: TGTGCCAGTAGTATGGGCAGTCAAGGTCAGCCCCAGCATTTT. The chain carries TRBV19 and TRBJ1-5; D not resolved. Germline V lookup: CDR1 LNHDA, CDR2 SQIVND (reference sequence). V gave up 3 bases and J gave up 6 bases, with 12 bases separating them. This CDR3 is built from 14 residues.